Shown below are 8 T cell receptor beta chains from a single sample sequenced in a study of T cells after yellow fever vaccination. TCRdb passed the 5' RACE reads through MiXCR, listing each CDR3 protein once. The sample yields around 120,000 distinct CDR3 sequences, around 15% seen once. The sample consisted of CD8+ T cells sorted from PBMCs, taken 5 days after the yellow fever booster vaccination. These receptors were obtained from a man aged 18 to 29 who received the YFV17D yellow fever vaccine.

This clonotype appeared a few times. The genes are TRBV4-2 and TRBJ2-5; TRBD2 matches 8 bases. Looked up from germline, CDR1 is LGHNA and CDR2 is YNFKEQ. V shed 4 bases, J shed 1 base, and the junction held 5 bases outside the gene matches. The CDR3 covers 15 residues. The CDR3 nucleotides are TGTGCCAGCAGCCCCGGGGGGGGGGTCCAAGAGACCCAGTACTTC. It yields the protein CASSPGGGVQETQYF.

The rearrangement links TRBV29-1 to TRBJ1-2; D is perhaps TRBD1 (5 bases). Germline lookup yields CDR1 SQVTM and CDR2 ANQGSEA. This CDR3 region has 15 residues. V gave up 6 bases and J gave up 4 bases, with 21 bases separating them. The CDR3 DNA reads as TGCAGCGTGACACTCACCGGGACGCTACTCTATGGCTACACCTTC. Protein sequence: CSVTLTGTLLYGYTF.

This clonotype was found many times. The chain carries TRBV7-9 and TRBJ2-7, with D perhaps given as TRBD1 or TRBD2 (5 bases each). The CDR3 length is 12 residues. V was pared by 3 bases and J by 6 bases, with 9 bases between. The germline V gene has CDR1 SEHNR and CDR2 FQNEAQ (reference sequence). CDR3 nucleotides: TGTGCCAGCAGCTTCGGGACGGGCGAGCAGTACTTC. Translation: CASSFGTGEQYF.

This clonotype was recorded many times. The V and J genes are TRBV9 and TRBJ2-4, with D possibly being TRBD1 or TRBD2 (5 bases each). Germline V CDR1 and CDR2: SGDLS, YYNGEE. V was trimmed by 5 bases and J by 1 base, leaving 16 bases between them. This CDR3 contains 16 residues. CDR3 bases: TGTGCCAGCAGTCAGGGACCATCCGGGGCCAAAAACATTCAGTACTTC. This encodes CASSQGPSGAKNIQYF.

CDR3 nucleotides: TGCAGCGTTGTCGTTGTAGGGCAGGGAGAGACCCAGTACTTC. It is translated as CSVVVVGQGETQYF. The chain carries TRBV29-1 and TRBJ2-5; the D gene is possibly TRBD1 (5 bases). Germline V CDR1 and CDR2: SQVTM, ANQGSEA. The CDR3 has 14 amino acids. V lost 4 bases and J 4 bases, leaving 16 bases between the germline ends.

CDR3 amino acids: CASSSGPRGFRDGYTF. CDR3 sequence (DNA): TGTGCCAGCAGTTCCGGCCCGAGGGGATTTCGGGATGGCTACACCTTC. V and J are TRBV6-2 or TRBV6-3 and TRBJ1-2, with TRBD1 as a possible D gene (5 bases). This CDR3 is 16 amino acids long. Germline-derived CDR1 and CDR2 are MNHEY and SVGEGT. V gave up 4 bases and J gave up 6 bases, with 21 bases separating them.

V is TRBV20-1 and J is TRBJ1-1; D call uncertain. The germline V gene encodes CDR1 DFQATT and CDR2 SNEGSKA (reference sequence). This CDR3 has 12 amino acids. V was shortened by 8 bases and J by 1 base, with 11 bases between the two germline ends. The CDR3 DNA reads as TGCAGTACCCAGCTTTGGAACACTGAAGCTTTCTTT. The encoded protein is CSTQLWNTEAFF.

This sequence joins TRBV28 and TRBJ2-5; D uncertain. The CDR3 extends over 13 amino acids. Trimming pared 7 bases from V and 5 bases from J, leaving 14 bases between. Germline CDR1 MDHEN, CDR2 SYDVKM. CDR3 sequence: CASTDMVRETQYF. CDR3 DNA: TGTGCCAGCACCGACATGGTCCGGGAGACCCAGTACTTC.